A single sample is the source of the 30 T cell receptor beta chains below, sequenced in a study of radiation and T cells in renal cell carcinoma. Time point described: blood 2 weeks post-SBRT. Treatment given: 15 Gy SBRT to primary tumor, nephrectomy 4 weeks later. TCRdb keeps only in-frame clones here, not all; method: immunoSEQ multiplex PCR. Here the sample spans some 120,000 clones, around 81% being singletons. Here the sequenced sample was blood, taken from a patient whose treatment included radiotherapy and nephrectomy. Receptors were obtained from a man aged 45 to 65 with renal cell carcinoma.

The CDR3 DNA reads TGTGCCAGCAGTGAGTGGGAGACCCAGTACTTC. Protein: CASSEWETQYF. The V and J genes are TRBV25-1 and TRBJ2-5, with D unclear. The V gene lost 3 bases and the J gene lost 5 bases, with 4 bases spanning the gap. Germline values: CDR1 MGHDK, CDR2 SYGVNS. The CDR3 runs to 11 residues. Looking up the rest from reference TRBV25-1 and TRBJ2-5 gives the full variable domain: EADIYQTPRYLVIGTGKKITLECSQTMGHDKMYWYQQDPGMELHLIHYSYGVNSTEKGDLSSESTVSRIRTEHFPLTLESARPSHTSQYLCASSEWETQYFGPGTRLLVL.

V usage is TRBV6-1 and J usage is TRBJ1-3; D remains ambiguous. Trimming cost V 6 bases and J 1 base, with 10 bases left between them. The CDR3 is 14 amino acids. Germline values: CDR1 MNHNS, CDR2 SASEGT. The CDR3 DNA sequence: TGTGCCAGCAGCGAGGCCTTATCTGGAAACACCATATATTTT. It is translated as CASSEALSGNTIYF.

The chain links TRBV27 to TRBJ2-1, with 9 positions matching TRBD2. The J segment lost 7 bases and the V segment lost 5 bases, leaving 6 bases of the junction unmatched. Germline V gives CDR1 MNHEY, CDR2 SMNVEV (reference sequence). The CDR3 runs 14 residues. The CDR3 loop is CASSHQRGVNEQFF. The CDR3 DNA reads TGTGCCAGCAGTCACCAGCGGGGGGTAAATGAGCAGTTCTTC.

The CDR3 reads CASSTRTENTGELFF. DNA of the CDR3: TGTGCCAGCAGCACTAGGACAGAGAACACCGGGGAGCTGTTTTTT. The chain is built from TRBV9 and TRBJ2-2; tentative D call: TRBD1 (6 bases). The V gene's germline CDR1 is SGDLS and CDR2 YYNGEE. The CDR3 spans 15 residues. With 4 bases removed from V and 1 base from J, the gap between germline ends came to 11 bases.

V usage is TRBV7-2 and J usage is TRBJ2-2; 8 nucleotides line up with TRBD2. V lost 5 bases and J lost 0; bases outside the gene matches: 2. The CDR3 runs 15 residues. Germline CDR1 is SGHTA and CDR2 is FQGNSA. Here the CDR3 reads CASSPGLANTGELFF. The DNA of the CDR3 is TGTGCCAGCAGCCCGGGACTAGCGAACACCGGGGAGCTGTTTTTT.

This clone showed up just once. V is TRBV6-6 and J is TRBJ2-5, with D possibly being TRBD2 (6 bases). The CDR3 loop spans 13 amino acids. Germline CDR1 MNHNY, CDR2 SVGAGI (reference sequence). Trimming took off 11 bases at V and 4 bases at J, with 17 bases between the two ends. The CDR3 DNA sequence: TGTGCCGGGGGGACGGCTGGGCCAGAGACCCAGTACTTC. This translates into CAGGTAGPETQYF.

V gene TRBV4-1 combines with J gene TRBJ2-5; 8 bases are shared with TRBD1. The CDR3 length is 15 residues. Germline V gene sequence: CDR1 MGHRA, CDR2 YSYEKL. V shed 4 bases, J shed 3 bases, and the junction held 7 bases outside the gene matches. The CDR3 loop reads CASSLTGTGKETQYF. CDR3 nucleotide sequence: TGCGCCAGCAGCCTTACCGGGACAGGAAAAGAGACCCAGTACTTC.

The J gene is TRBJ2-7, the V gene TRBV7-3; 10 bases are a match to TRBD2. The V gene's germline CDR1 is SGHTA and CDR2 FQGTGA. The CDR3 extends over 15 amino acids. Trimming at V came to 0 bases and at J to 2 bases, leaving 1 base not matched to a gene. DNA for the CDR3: TGTGCCAGCAGCTTAACAGGACTAGCGGCCTACGAGCAGTACTTC. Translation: CASSLTGLAAYEQYF.

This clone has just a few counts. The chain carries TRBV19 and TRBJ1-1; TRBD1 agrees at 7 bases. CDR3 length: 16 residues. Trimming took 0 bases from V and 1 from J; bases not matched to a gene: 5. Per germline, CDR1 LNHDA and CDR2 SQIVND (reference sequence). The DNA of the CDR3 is TGTGCCAGTAGTATAGATCAGGGGGGCACGAACACTGAAGCTTTCTTT. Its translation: CASSIDQGGTNTEAFF.

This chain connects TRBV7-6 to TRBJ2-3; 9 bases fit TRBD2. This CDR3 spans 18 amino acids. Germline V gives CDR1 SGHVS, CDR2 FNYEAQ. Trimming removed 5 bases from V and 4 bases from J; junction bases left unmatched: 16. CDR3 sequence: CASSPNPLTSGGSDTQYF. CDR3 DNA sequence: TGTGCCAGCAGCCCCAACCCACTGACGAGCGGGGGGTCAGATACGCAGTATTTT. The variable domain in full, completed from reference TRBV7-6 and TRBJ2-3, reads GAGVSQSPRYKVTKRGQDVALRCDPISGHVSLYWYRQALGQGPEFLTYFNYEAQQDKSGLPNDRFSAERPEGSISTLTIQRTEQRDSAMYRCASSPNPLTSGGSDTQYFGPGTRLTVL.

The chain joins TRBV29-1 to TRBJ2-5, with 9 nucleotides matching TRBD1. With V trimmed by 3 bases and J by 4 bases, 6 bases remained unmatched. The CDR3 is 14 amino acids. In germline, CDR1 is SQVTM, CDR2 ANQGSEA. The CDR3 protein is CSVERLQGAETQYF. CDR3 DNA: TGCAGCGTTGAGAGGTTACAGGGGGCAGAGACCCAGTACTTC.

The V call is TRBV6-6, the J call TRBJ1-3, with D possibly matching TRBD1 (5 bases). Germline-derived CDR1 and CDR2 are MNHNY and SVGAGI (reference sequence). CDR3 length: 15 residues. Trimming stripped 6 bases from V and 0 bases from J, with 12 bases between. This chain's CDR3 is CASRRDASSGNTIYF. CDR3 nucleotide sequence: TGTGCCAGCAGACGGGACGCAAGCTCTGGAAACACCATATATTTT.

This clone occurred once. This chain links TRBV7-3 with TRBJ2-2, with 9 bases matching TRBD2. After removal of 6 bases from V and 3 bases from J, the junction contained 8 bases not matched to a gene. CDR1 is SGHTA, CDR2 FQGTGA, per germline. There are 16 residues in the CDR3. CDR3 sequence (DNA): TGTGCCAGCAGTCCCCTTAGCGGGAGATACACCGGGGAGCTGTTTTTT. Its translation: CASSPLSGRYTGELFF.

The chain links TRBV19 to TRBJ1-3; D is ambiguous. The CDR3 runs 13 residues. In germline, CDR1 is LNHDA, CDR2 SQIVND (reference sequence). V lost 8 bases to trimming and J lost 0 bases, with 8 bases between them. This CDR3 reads CASRPSSGNTIYF. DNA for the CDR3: TGTGCCAGTCGGCCAAGCTCTGGAAACACCATATATTTT. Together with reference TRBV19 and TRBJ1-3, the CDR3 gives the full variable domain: DGGITQSPKYLFRKEGQNVTLSCEQNLNHDAMYWYRQDPGQGLRLIYYSQIVNDFQKGDIAEGYSVSREKKESFPLTVTSAQKNPTAFYLCASRPSSGNTIYFGEGSWLTVV.

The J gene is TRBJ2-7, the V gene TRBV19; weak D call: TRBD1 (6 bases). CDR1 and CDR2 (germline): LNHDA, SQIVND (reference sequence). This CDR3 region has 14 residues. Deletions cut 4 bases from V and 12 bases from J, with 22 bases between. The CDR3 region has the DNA TGTGCCAGTAGTACGGACGCAGGGGCCAGGACTCCGTACTTC. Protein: CASSTDAGARTPYF.

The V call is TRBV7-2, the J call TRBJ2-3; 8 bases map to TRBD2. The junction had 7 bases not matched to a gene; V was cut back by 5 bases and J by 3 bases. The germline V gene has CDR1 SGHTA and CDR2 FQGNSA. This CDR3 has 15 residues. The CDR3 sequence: CASSESGGWTDTQYF. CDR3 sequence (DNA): TGTGCCAGCAGCGAGAGCGGGGGTTGGACAGATACGCAGTATTTT.

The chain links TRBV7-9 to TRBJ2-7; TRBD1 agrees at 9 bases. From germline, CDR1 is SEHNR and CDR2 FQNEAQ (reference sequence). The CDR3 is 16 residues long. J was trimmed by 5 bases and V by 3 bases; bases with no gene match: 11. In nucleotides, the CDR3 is TGTGCCAGCAGCTTCGATCCGGGACAGGGAAGTCACGAGCAGTACTTC. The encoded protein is CASSFDPGQGSHEQYF.

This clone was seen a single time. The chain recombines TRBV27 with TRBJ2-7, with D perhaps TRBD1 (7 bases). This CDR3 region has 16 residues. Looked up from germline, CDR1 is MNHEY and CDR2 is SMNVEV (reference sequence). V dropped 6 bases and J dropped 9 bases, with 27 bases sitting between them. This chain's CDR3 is CASSPLRGQSSLGQYF. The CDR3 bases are TGTGCCAGCAGCCCCTTGCGGGGACAGAGCTCCCTGGGGCAGTACTTC.

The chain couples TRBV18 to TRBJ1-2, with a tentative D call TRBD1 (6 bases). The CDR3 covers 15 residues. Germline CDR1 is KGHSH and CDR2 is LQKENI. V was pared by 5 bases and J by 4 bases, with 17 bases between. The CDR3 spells CASSTGQSVLYGYTF. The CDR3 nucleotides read TGTGCCAGCTCAACCGGACAGTCGGTCCTCTATGGCTACACCTTC.

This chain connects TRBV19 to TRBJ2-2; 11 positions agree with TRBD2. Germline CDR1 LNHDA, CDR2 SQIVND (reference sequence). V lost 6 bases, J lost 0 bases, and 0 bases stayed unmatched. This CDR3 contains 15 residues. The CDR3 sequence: CASRGLAANTGELFF. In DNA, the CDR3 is TGTGCCAGTAGGGGACTAGCGGCGAACACCGGGGAGCTGTTTTTT.

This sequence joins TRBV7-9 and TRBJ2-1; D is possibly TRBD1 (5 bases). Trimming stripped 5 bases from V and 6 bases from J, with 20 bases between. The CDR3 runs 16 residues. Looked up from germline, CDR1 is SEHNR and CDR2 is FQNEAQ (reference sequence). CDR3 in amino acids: CASSGRAQGKGNEQFF. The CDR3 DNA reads TGTGCCAGCAGCGGACGGGCCCAGGGCAAGGGCAATGAGCAGTTCTTC.

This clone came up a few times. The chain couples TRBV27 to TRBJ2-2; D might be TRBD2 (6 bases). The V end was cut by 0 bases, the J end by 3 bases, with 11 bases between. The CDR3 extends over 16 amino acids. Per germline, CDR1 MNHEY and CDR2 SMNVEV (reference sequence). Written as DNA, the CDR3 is TGTGCCAGCAGTTTATCTCCGGGAGTCGACACCGGGGAGCTGTTTTTT. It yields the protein CASSLSPGVDTGELFF.

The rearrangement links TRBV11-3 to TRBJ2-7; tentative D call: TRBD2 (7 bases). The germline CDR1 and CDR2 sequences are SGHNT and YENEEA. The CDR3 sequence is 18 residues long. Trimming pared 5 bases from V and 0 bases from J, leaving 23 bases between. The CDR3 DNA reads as TGTGCCAGCAGCCCGGGACAAGGCAGCGGGGTGAGCTCCTACGAGCAGTACTTC. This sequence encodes CASSPGQGSGVSSYEQYF.

The DNA for the CDR3 is TGTGCCAGTAGTATCTCGGACAGTTCTTACGAGCAGTACTTC. Protein product: CASSISDSSYEQYF. V usage is TRBV19 and J usage is TRBJ2-7, with a weak D call TRBD1 (6 bases). Germline values: CDR1 LNHDA, CDR2 SQIVND (reference sequence). The V gene lost 3 bases and the J gene lost 4 bases, with 13 bases spanning the gap. The CDR3 extends over 14 amino acids. The full variable domain, in which reference TRBV19 and TRBJ2-7 provide the parts outside the CDR3, is DGGITQSPKYLFRKEGQNVTLSCEQNLNHDAMYWYRQDPGQGLRLIYYSQIVNDFQKGDIAEGYSVSREKKESFPLTVTSAQKNPTAFYLCASSISDSSYEQYFGPGTRLTVT.

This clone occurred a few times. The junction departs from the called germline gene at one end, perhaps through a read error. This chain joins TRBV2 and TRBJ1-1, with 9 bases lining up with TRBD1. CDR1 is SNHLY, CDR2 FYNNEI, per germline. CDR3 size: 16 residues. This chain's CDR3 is CASSEVGTGWNAEAFF. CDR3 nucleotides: TGTGCCAGCAGTGAAGTTGGGACAGGGTGGAACGCTGAAGCTTTCTTT. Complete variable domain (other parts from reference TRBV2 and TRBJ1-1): EPEVTQTPSHQVTQMGQEVILRCVPISNHLYFYWYRQILGQKVEFLVSFYNNEISEKSEIFDDQFSVERPDGSNFTLKIRSTKLEDSAMYFCASSEVGTGWNAEAFFGQGTRLTVV.

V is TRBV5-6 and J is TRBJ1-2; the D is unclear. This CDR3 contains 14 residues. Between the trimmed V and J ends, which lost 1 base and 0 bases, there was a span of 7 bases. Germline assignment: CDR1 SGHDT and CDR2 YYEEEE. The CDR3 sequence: CASSLKGSNYGYTF. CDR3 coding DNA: TGTGCCAGCAGCTTGAAAGGGTCTAACTATGGCTACACCTTC.

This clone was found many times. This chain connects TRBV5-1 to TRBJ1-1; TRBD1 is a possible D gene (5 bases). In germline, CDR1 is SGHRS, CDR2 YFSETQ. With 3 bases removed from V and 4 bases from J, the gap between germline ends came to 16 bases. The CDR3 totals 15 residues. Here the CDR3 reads CASSSSGGALTEAFF. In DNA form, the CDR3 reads TGCGCCAGCAGCTCATCGGGAGGGGCCCTCACTGAAGCTTTCTTT.

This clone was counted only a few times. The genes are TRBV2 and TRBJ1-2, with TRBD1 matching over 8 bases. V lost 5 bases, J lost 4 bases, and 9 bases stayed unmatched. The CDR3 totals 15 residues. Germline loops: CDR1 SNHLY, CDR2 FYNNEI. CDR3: CASSLRTGSGYGYTF. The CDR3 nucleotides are TGTGCCAGCAGTCTCCGGACAGGGTCGGGCTATGGCTACACCTTC.

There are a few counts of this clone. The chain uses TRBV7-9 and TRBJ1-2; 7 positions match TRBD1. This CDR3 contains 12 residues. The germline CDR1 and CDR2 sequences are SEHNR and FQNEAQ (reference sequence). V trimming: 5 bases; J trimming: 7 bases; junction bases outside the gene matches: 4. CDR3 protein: CASSKQGSGYTF. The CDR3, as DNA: TGTGCCAGCAGCAAACAGGGGAGTGGCTACACCTTC.

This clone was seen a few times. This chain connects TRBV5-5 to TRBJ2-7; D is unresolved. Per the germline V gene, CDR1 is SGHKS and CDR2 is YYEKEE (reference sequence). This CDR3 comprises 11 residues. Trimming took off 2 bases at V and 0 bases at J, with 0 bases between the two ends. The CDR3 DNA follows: TGTGCCAGCAGCTTCTCCTACGAGCAGTACTTC. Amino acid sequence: CASSFSYEQYF.